A single sample gave rise to the 5 T cell receptor beta chains below, sequenced in a study of cytomegalovirus exposure and HLA in healthy donors. Sequencing used immunoSEQ multiplex PCR; TCRdb keeps in-frame clones, though not all of them. The sample consists of 150,000 to 200,000 clones, less than 95% of them appearing once. The sequenced sample was PBMCs. These receptors all stem from a woman aged 18-30 years in good health and CMV-seropositive.

The chain is built from TRBV5-5 and TRBJ1-5; D is perhaps TRBD1 (6 bases). The CDR3 has 15 residues. V dropped 4 bases and J dropped 7 bases, with 18 bases sitting between them. Germline CDR1 is SGHKS and CDR2 is YYEKEE (reference sequence). CDR3 bases: TGTGCCAGCAGCCCGGTGGGGGGGGCGGACCAGCCCCAGCATTTT. It yields the protein CASSPVGGADQPQHF.

The chain uses TRBV6-1 and TRBJ2-3, with 11 bases lining up with TRBD1. The CDR3 contains 14 residues. Germline V gene sequence: CDR1 MNHNS, CDR2 SASEGT. The J segment lost 4 bases and the V segment lost 8 bases, leaving 5 bases of the junction unmatched. For the CDR3, the DNA is TGTGCCAGCGGTCGGACAGGGGGCGCAGATACGCAGTATTTT. Translating it yields CASGRTGGADTQYF.

The J gene is TRBJ2-7, the V gene TRBV4-3; TRBD2 matches 9 bases. Per the germline V gene, CDR1 is LGHNA and CDR2 is YSLEER. The CDR3 is made up of 16 amino acids. The V and J ends lost 0 bases and 4 bases, in that order; junction bases with no gene match: 7. The DNA of the CDR3 is TGCGCCAGCAGCCAAGAGGAGGCGGGAGGGAAATACGAGCAGTACTTC. It is translated as CASSQEEAGGKYEQYF.

The V and J genes are TRBV7-2 and TRBJ2-7, with unresolved D. The CDR3 is 11 residues long. Deletions cut 5 bases from V and 4 bases from J, with 6 bases between. The germline gives CDR1 SGHTA, CDR2 FQGNSA. CDR3 DNA sequence: TGTGCCAGCAGCCTGCGGTACGAGCAGTACTTC. This encodes CASSLRYEQYF.

This sequence joins TRBV7-6 and TRBJ2-3, with D possibly being TRBD1 (6 bases). The CDR3 has 15 amino acids. Germline values: CDR1 SGHVS, CDR2 FNYEAQ. V was cut by 8 bases and J by 2 bases, with 17 bases left in between. The CDR3 DNA reads as TGTGCCAGCTCCAAAGGGGGAAAATCCACAGATACGCAGTATTTT. It codes for CASSKGGKSTDTQYF.